One and the same sample provided the 5 T cell receptor beta chains below, sequenced in a study of neoadjuvant anti-PD-1 for oral cavity cancer. Data came from immunoSEQ multiplex PCR; TCRdb stores just in-frame clones and leaves some out. The table lists 15,000 to 20,000 clones, 50% to 65% of them singletons, with over 2% in the top ten. Here the sequenced sample was PBMCs, taken before nivolumab (anti-PD-1) treatment. Source of these receptors: a person between 40 and 85 years old with oral cavity squamous cell carcinoma.

The chain joins TRBV5-1 to TRBJ2-2; D is unclear. V was trimmed by 2 bases and J by 5 bases, leaving 13 bases between them. Per germline, CDR1 SGHRS and CDR2 YFSETQ. The CDR3 has 15 residues. CDR3 in DNA: TGCGCCAGCAGCTTAGGAGAGAGCCGGACCGGGGAGCTGTTTTTT. It encodes CASSLGESRTGELFF.

V is TRBV10-2 and J is TRBJ1-3, with unresolved D. V lost 4 bases to trimming and J lost 0 bases, with 13 bases between them. CDR3 size: 16 residues. Germline CDR1 and CDR2: WSHSY and SAAADI. Here the CDR3 reads CASSARTGFSGNTIYF. In DNA form, the CDR3 reads TGCGCCAGCAGTGCAAGGACGGGATTCTCTGGAAACACCATATATTTT.

This sequence joins TRBV4-2 and TRBJ2-7, with 15 bases identical to TRBD2. CDR3 length equals 17 residues. CDR1 and CDR2 (germline): LGHNA, YNFKEQ. The J segment lost 0 bases and the V segment lost 4 bases, leaving 4 bases of the junction unmatched. In DNA form, the CDR3 reads TGTGCCAGCAGCCGCGGACTAGCGGGAGGGGGCTCCTACGAGCAGTACTTC. It specifies CASSRGLAGGGSYEQYF.

This clone was seen a single time. V gene TRBV5-6 combines with J gene TRBJ2-7; 9 nucleotides agree with TRBD2. CDR1 SGHDT and CDR2 YYEEEE come from the germline V gene. V lost 0 bases and J lost 3; bases outside the gene matches: 7. The CDR3 runs 16 residues. CDR3 in amino acids: CASSLEGGRAYYEQYF. The CDR3 DNA follows: TGTGCCAGCAGCTTGGAGGGCGGGAGGGCATACTACGAGCAGTACTTC. Full variable domain (missing parts from reference TRBV5-6 and TRBJ2-7): DAGVTQSPTHLIKTRGQQVTLRCSPKSGHDTVSWYQQALGQGPQFIFQYYEEEERQRGNFPDRFSGHQFPNYSSELNVNALLLGDSALYLCASSLEGGRAYYEQYFGPGTRLTVT.

This chain links TRBV6-5 with TRBJ2-1; no clear D gene. Trimming pared 2 bases from V and 0 bases from J, leaving 2 bases between. The CDR3 length is 13 residues. The V gene's germline CDR1 is MNHEY and CDR2 SVGAGI. The CDR3 coding sequence is TGTGCCAGCAGTTACGACTCCTACAATGAGCAGTTCTTC. Its protein is CASSYDSYNEQFF.